This section outlines one T cell receptor (beta chain) sequence together with its context. Germline CDR1 is SEHNR and CDR2 is FQNEAQ (reference sequence). The V and J ends lost 1 base and 6 bases, in that order; junction bases with no gene match: 5. The CDR3 covers 16 residues. The sample comes from a study of shared clonotypes between healthy human individuals. Adults of Caucasian background living in Nashville, Tennessee made up all donors. CD4+ cells yielded CD45RA+ naive and CD45RA-negative memory subsets. Assay used: immunoSEQ multiplex PCR; TCRdb lists only in-frame clones, some missing. In the table there are some 2 million clones, over 85% of which are singletons.

This TCR derives from a man aged 18 to 29 in good health. The chain couples TRBV7-9 to TRBJ2-3; TRBD1 matches 12 bases. Specimen: naive CD4+ T cells sorted from blood. The subset was: CD45RA+ positively selected. CDR3 sequence reads: CASSLEGQGARDTQYF. The CDR3 bases are TGTGCCAGCAGCTTAGAGGGACAGGGGGCGCGGGATACGCAGTATTTT.